Below are 29 T cell receptor beta chains sequenced from a single sample in a study of T cells in Graves' hyperthyroidism and ophthalmopathy (dated by TCRdb to between 2018 and 2021). The library relied on multiplex PCR. TCRdb lists the instrument as Illumina HiSeq 2000. Amplification of TCR beta CDR3 regions was carried out from RNA transcripts. The first round of RT-PCR for the TCR CDR3 was performed with the HTBI primer set and the Qiagen OneStep RT-PCR kit. TCRdb reran the public reads through fastp at Q25 and MiXCR, keeping productive beta chains. Here each entry gathers all rows of one CDR3 protein and keeps the most common genes and DNA. Across this sample there are 300,000 to 400,000 distinct CDR3 sequences, with approximately 14% seen only once. Of the sample, roughly a fifth falls within the top ten clones. Sample: blood. The receptor set was obtained from a woman aged 25-40 years with Graves' ophthalmopathy.

This clonotype was seen at least ten times. This rearrangement joins TRBV3-1 to TRBJ2-1, with D uncertain. With 0 bases removed from V and 6 bases from J, the gap between germline ends came to 9 bases. This CDR3 region has 14 residues. The germline V gene encodes CDR1 LGHDT and CDR2 YNNKEL (reference sequence). CDR3 DNA sequence: TGTGCCAGCAGCCAAGAGTTGCGCCTCAATGAGCAGTTCTTC. Its protein is CASSQELRLNEQFF.

This clonotype was seen only a few times. The rearrangement links TRBV29-1 to TRBJ1-5; 10 bases agree with TRBD1. This CDR3 spans 14 amino acids. With 6 bases clipped from V and 7 bases from J, the junction kept 9 bases outside the gene matches. Per the germline V gene, CDR1 is SQVTM and CDR2 is ANQGSEA. CDR3 in DNA: TGCAGCGTGTGGGACAGGGGTGGATCACAGCCCCAGCATTTT. Translating it yields CSVWDRGGSQPQHF. The variable domain in full, with the rest retrieved from reference TRBV29-1 and TRBJ1-5, is SAVISQKPSRDICQRGTSLTIQCQVDSQVTMMFWYRQQPGQSLTLIATANQGSEATYESGFVIDKFPISRPNLTFSTLTVSNMSPEDSSIYLCSVWDRGGSQPQHFGDGTRLSIL.

This chain uses TRBV24-1 with TRBJ2-2; maybe TRBD2 (6 bases). Germline V gives CDR1 KGHDR, CDR2 SFDVKD. This CDR3 is built from 14 residues. V was cut by 0 bases and J by 5 bases, with 6 bases left in between. This CDR3 reads CATSDLRETGELFF. CDR3 DNA sequence: TGTGCCACCAGTGATTTGCGGGAGACCGGGGAGCTGTTTTTT.

This rearrangement joins TRBV3-1 to TRBJ2-7; D perhaps matches TRBD2 (6 bases). Germline V gene data show CDR1 as LGHDT and CDR2 as YNNKEL (reference sequence). Trimming pared 4 bases from V and 2 bases from J, leaving 12 bases between. The CDR3 is 14 amino acids. This CDR3 reads CASSRGDGAYEQYF. The CDR3 region has the DNA TGTGCCAGCAGCCGGGGGGACGGAGCCTACGAGCAGTACTTC.

This clonotype was counted ten times or more. V is TRBV6-2 or TRBV6-3 and J is TRBJ1-1; D may be TRBD1 (5 bases). The germline V gene has CDR1 MNHEY and CDR2 SVGEGT. V shed 2 bases and J shed 0 bases, with 16 bases lying between them. CDR3 length: 17 amino acids. The DNA for the CDR3 is TGTGCCAGCAGTTACGGAGTTGACAGACCCATGAACACTGAAGCTTTCTTT. This encodes CASSYGVDRPMNTEAFF.

The gene calls are TRBV19 and TRBJ2-3; tentative D call: TRBD2 (5 bases). CDR3 length: 18 residues. Germline values: CDR1 LNHDA, CDR2 SQIVND (reference sequence). The germline V and J ends were trimmed by 3 bases and 1 base, with 20 bases remaining between them. The CDR3 reads CASSISSFSAGRTDTQYF. The CDR3 nucleotides read TGTGCCAGTAGTATCAGTTCTTTTTCGGCGGGTCGCACAGATACGCAGTATTTT. The whole variable domain, remainder taken from reference TRBV19 and TRBJ2-3, is DGGITQSPKYLFRKEGQNVTLSCEQNLNHDAMYWYRQDPGQGLRLIYYSQIVNDFQKGDIAEGYSVSREKKESFPLTVTSAQKNPTAFYLCASSISSFSAGRTDTQYFGPGTRLTVL.

This clonotype was counted many times. The chain recombines TRBV20-1 with TRBJ1-1; D unclear. V lost 6 bases and J 7 bases, leaving 15 bases between the germline ends. CDR3 length: 12 amino acids. Germline V CDR1 and CDR2: DFQATT, SNEGSKA (reference sequence). The CDR3 nucleotides are TGCAGTGCAGCACGTGGGGTGGGTGAAGCTTTCTTT. Translated: CSAARGVGEAFF.

The chain links TRBV6-4 to TRBJ2-3; D unclear. The germline gives CDR1 MRHNA, CDR2 SNTAGT. The CDR3 runs to 16 residues. V dropped 3 bases and J dropped 2 bases, with 15 bases sitting between them. The CDR3 protein is CASSEDGLQVTDTQYF. The CDR3 coding sequence is TGTGCCAGCAGTGAAGATGGGTTGCAGGTCACAGATACGCAGTATTTT.

This clonotype was recorded at least ten times. The genes are TRBV24-1 and TRBJ2-1; 13 positions agree with TRBD2. CDR3 length equals 15 residues. V shed 7 bases, J shed 10 bases, and the junction held 9 bases outside the gene matches. Germline loops: CDR1 KGHDR, CDR2 SFDVKD. The CDR3 DNA reads TGTGCCACCAGGGGGACTAGCGGGGCCTACAGCGAGCAGTTCTTC. It is translated as CATRGTSGAYSEQFF.

Ten or more counts support this clonotype. The J gene is TRBJ2-1, the V gene TRBV20-1; D tentatively fits TRBD1 or TRBD2 (5 bases each). The CDR3 is 16 residues long. Germline assignment: CDR1 DFQATT and CDR2 SNEGSKA (reference sequence). V lost 3 bases and J lost 4, with 19 bases in between. CDR3 bases: TGCAGTGCTAGTCCTGGTACGGGACGTAGGTACAATGAGCAGTTCTTC. Protein sequence: CSASPGTGRRYNEQFF.

At least ten counts were recorded for this clonotype. V and J are TRBV15 and TRBJ2-7, with 7 bases identical to TRBD1. J gave up 3 bases and V 1 base, and 3 bases lay outside the gene matches. The CDR3 has 14 residues. Germline CDR1 and CDR2: LNHNV and YYDKDF (reference sequence). CDR3 in DNA: TGTGCCACCAGCAGAGCCCGGGACAGCTACGAGCAGTACTTC. It encodes CATSRARDSYEQYF.

This clonotype was recorded at least ten times. The chain joins TRBV12-3 or TRBV12-4 to TRBJ2-3; D could derive from TRBD1 or TRBD2 (6 bases each). This CDR3 is built from 15 residues. Trimming took 3 bases from V and 0 from J, leaving 10 bases between them. CDR3 in amino acids: CASSFSGASTDTQYF. CDR3 bases: TGTGCCAGCAGTTTTTCGGGGGCTAGCACAGATACGCAGTATTTT.

This clonotype was counted between two and nine times. The gene calls are TRBV11-1 and TRBJ1-3; D may be TRBD1 (5 bases). From germline, CDR1 is SGHAT and CDR2 FQDESV (reference sequence). The ends were cut back, 5 bases at V and 0 bases at J, with 14 bases in the middle. The CDR3 is 16 amino acids. The CDR3 sequence: CASSHTSGGSGNTIYF. The CDR3 DNA is TGTGCCAGCAGCCACACCTCCGGGGGCTCTGGAAACACCATATATTTT.

This clonotype was seen repeatedly, ten times or more. The chain employs TRBV6-1 and TRBJ1-1; D uncertain. This CDR3 is built from 11 residues. The ends were cut back, 6 bases at V and 8 bases at J, with 10 bases in the middle. Germline values: CDR1 MNHNS, CDR2 SASEGT. The CDR3 region is CASRALLEAFF. The DNA of the CDR3 is TGTGCCAGCAGGGCTCTTTTGGAAGCTTTCTTT.

This clonotype was counted many times. The chain couples TRBV14 to TRBJ2-1; TRBD2 agrees at 8 bases. V was clipped by 3 bases and J by 4 bases; unmatched bases: 5. There are 15 residues in the CDR3. Germline V gene lookup returns CDR1 SGHDN and CDR2 FVKESK. The CDR3 DNA is TGTGCCAGCAGCCACGGGGGGGCCTATTACAATGAGCAGTTCTTC. Encoded protein: CASSHGGAYYNEQFF.

This clonotype was seen repeatedly, ten times or more. The chain uses TRBV12-3 or TRBV12-4 and TRBJ1-2, with a weak D call TRBD1 (6 bases). V was cut by 6 bases and J by 5 bases, with 19 bases left in between. This CDR3 spans 15 amino acids. CDR3 DNA: TGTGCCAGCAGCCCCCCGGTCCGGACAGTATATGGCTACACCTTC. Protein product: CASSPPVRTVYGYTF.

This clonotype was found many times. V gene TRBV13 combines with J gene TRBJ2-1; TRBD2 matches 14 bases. Germline V gene lookup returns CDR1 PRHDT and CDR2 FYEKMQ (reference sequence). J was trimmed by 8 bases and V by 5 bases; bases with no gene match: 8. The CDR3 runs to 16 residues. The CDR3 spells CASSGMTSGGADEQFF. CDR3 nucleotide sequence: TGTGCCAGCAGCGGGATGACTAGCGGGGGGGCCGATGAGCAGTTCTTC.

The sample holds a few counts of this clonotype. The CDR3 region has the DNA TGTGCCAGCAGCTTCCGGACCTGGACTACCAACTATGGCTACACCTTC. Amino acids: CASSFRTWTTNYGYTF. This sequence joins TRBV5-6 and TRBJ1-2, with no clear D. The CDR3 consists of 16 residues. Germline V gene sequence: CDR1 SGHDT, CDR2 YYEEEE. The V and J ends lost 2 bases and 2 bases respectively, with 16 bases between them.

Ten or more counts support this clonotype. V and J are TRBV5-1 and TRBJ2-3, with D tentatively TRBD1 or TRBD2 (6 bases each). The ends were cut back, 4 bases at V and 4 bases at J, with 10 bases in the middle. The CDR3 extends over 13 amino acids. The germline gives CDR1 SGHRS, CDR2 YFSETQ. CDR3 protein: CASSGGGADTQYF. The DNA for the CDR3 is TGCGCCAGCAGCGGGGGCGGGGCAGATACGCAGTATTTT. The complete variable domain, with remaining parts taken from reference TRBV5-1 and TRBJ2-3, reads KAGVTQTPRYLIKTRGQQVTLSCSPISGHRSVSWYQQTPGQGLQFLFEYFSETQRNKGNFPGRFSGRQFSNSRSEMNVSTLELGDSALYLCASSGGGADTQYFGPGTRLTVL.

At least ten counts were recorded for this clonotype. The V call is TRBV13, the J call TRBJ2-3; D remains ambiguous. From germline, CDR1 is PRHDT and CDR2 FYEKMQ (reference sequence). Between the trimmed V and J ends, which lost 8 bases and 5 bases, there was a span of 20 bases. The CDR3 extends over 15 amino acids. In nucleotides, the CDR3 is TGTGCCAGCCAAGCCGGATTTTTCCCGGGAGATACGCAGTATTTT. It specifies CASQAGFFPGDTQYF.

The V and J genes are TRBV30 and TRBJ1-1; TRBD1 aligns across 9 bases. The V gene's germline CDR1 is GTSNPN and CDR2 SVGIG (reference sequence). CDR3 length: 18 residues. V lost 0 bases, J lost 1 base, and 12 bases stayed unmatched. The CDR3: CAWSVRAGQGMRNTEAFF. CDR3 nucleotides: TGTGCCTGGAGTGTTCGTGCGGGACAGGGTATGAGGAACACTGAAGCTTTCTTT.

This clonotype was detected many times. The chain recombines TRBV9 with TRBJ2-3; D is perhaps TRBD2 (6 bases). This CDR3 is 16 amino acids long. Germline CDR1 SGDLS, CDR2 YYNGEE. Between the trimmed V and J ends, which lost 0 bases and 0 bases, there was a span of 11 bases. This CDR3 reads CASSVEGGTSTDTQYF. The CDR3 bases are TGTGCCAGCAGCGTAGAGGGCGGGACTAGCACAGATACGCAGTATTTT.

V and J are TRBV28 and TRBJ1-2; no firm D call. The V and J ends lost 11 bases and 1 base respectively, with 14 bases between them. The CDR3 consists of 13 residues. Per germline, CDR1 MDHEN and CDR2 SYDVKM. The CDR3: CAGIKNFNYGYTF. The CDR3 bases are TGTGCCGGCATCAAAAATTTTAACTATGGCTACACCTTC.

This chain joins TRBV6-1 and TRBJ1-5; a weak D match, TRBD1 (6 bases). Germline CDR1 MNHNS, CDR2 SASEGT. V shed 6 bases and J shed 5 bases, with 17 bases lying between them. The CDR3 runs to 15 residues. The CDR3 region is CASSSIRTAHQPQHF. The CDR3 DNA reads TGTGCCAGCAGCTCTATCAGGACAGCGCATCAGCCCCAGCATTTT.

This clonotype has more than one count but fewer than ten. The chain has TRBV28 and TRBJ2-7; tentatively, D is TRBD1 (6 bases). CDR3 length: 14 amino acids. V was shortened by 3 bases and J by 5 bases, with 14 bases between the two germline ends. In germline, CDR1 is MDHEN, CDR2 SYDVKM. This chain's CDR3 is CASSFIQGVHEQYF. DNA of the CDR3: TGTGCCAGCAGTTTCATACAGGGTGTCCACGAGCAGTACTTC.

The chain is built from TRBV19 and TRBJ1-5; possibly TRBD1 for D (5 bases). The CDR3 is 12 amino acids. CDR1 and CDR2 (germline): LNHDA, SQIVND (reference sequence). Trimming took 7 bases from V and 6 from J, leaving 10 bases between them. CDR3 in DNA: TGTGCCAGTACCCGGGGGGGTCAGCCCCAGCATTTT. This codes for CASTRGGQPQHF.

This clonotype was recorded many times. The V gene is TRBV2, the J gene TRBJ2-1; TRBD1 matches at 8 bases. J gave up 5 bases and V 7 bases, and 22 bases lay outside the gene matches. Germline assignment: CDR1 SNHLY and CDR2 FYNNEI. CDR3 size: 19 residues. CDR3 coding DNA: TGTGCCAGCAAAACCGTTCGCCCAGGGGGCCCGCACAAAAACAATGAGCAGTTCTTC. The encoded protein is CASKTVRPGGPHKNNEQFF.

This clonotype has at least ten counts. This chain uses TRBV18 with TRBJ2-1, with TRBD2 identical over 7 bases. V was clipped by 0 bases and J by 4 bases; unmatched bases: 3. This CDR3 is 15 amino acids long. Germline V lookup: CDR1 KGHSH, CDR2 LQKENI. CDR3: CASSPPTSRYNEQFF. The CDR3, as DNA: TGTGCCAGCTCACCACCGACTAGCAGGTACAATGAGCAGTTCTTC.

This clonotype was seen at least ten times. This chain joins TRBV13 and TRBJ1-1; D is undetermined. V was cut by 1 base and J by 5 bases, with 14 bases left in between. The CDR3 extends over 15 amino acids. Germline V gene lookup returns CDR1 PRHDT and CDR2 FYEKMQ (reference sequence). The CDR3 sequence is CASSLEGAKWTEAFF. The CDR3 DNA is TGTGCCAGCAGCTTAGAGGGAGCCAAGTGGACTGAAGCTTTCTTT. The full variable domain, with the rest looked up from reference TRBV13 and TRBJ1-1, is AAGVIQSPRHLIKEKRETATLKCYPIPRHDTVYWYQQGPGQDPQFLISFYEKMQSDKGSIPDRFSAQQFSDYHSELNMSSLELGDSALYFCASSLEGAKWTEAFFGQGTRLTVV.